These T cell receptor beta chains were read from a single sample in a study of T cell changes during pregnancy in multiple sclerosis. The table came from immunoSEQ multiplex PCR; TCRdb's copy has only in-frame clones and leaves some out. This table holds around 66,000 clones, 75% to 95% found once. The sequences come from peripheral blood, collected in the third trimester of pregnancy. Receptor source: a female donor in good health, enrolled as a control in a pregnancy study. Each CDR3 is given with its conserved first and last residue. A D gene is named only where the DNA matches it firmly. Only some rows state a clone size, as once, few, many or a class for expanded clones.

D | J | size | V | CDR3 | DNA
NA | TRBJ1-6 | NA | TRBV19 | CASSPGSGPPLHF | TGTGCCAGTAGTCCGGGAAGTGGGCCACCCCTCCACTTT
TRBD1 | TRBJ1-2 | once | TRBV27 | CASRRTGGRGYTF | TGTGCCAGCAGGAGGACAGGGGGTCGAGGCTACACCTTC
NA | TRBJ1-6 | NA | TRBV27 | CASSFEASNSPLHF | TGTGCCAGCAGTTTTGAGGCCTCGAATTCACCCCTCCACTTT
TRBD1 | TRBJ2-7 | NA | TRBV15 | CATSRDRGSQYEQYF | TGTGCCACCAGCAGGGACAGGGGGAGCCAGTACGAGCAGTACTTC
TRBD2 | TRBJ2-1 | NA | TRBV7-2 | CASTGTSFRNEQFF | TGTGCCAGCACCGGGACTAGTTTCCGGAATGAGCAGTTCTTC
NA | TRBJ1-1 | NA | TRBV6-6 | CASNPGDTEAFF | TGTGCCAGCAATCCAGGGGACACTGAAGCTTTCTTT
NA | TRBJ2-2 | NA | TRBV4-2 | CASSQAGLNTGELFF | TGTGCCAGCAGCCAAGCGGGTTTAAACACCGGGGAGCTGTTTTTT
TRBD1 | TRBJ1-5 | NA | TRBV30 | CACRTGSNQPQHF | TGTGCCTGCCGGACAGGAAGTAATCAGCCCCAGCATTTT
NA | TRBJ2-4 | NA | TRBV7-3 | CASSATGLGAKNIQYF | TGTGCCAGCAGCGCCACAGGGTTGGGAGCCAAAAACATTCAGTACTTC
NA | TRBJ2-7 | NA | TRBV9 | CASAMYGTSYEQYF | TGTGCCAGCGCGATGTATGGGACATCCTACGAGCAGTACTTC
NA | TRBJ2-3 | NA | TRBV28 | CASSLWSIPSTDTQYF | TGTGCCAGCAGTTTATGGTCTATTCCAAGCACAGATACGCAGTATTTT
TRBD1 | TRBJ1-4 | NA | TRBV9 | CASTSGTGVEKLFF | TGTGCCAGCACCTCCGGGACAGGGGTTGAAAAACTGTTTTTT
NA | TRBJ2-1 | once | TRBV7-9 | CASTLQGIFNEQFF | TGTGCCAGCACCCTACAGGGAATATTCAATGAGCAGTTCTTC
TRBD2 | TRBJ2-3 | NA | TRBV6-4 | CASSDSNLAVRTDTQYF | TGTGCCAGCAGTGACTCGAATCTAGCGGTACGGACGGATACGCAGTATTTT
TRBD2 | TRBJ2-2 | NA | TRBV7-9 | CASSFRLAPNTGELFF | TGTGCCAGCAGCTTCAGACTAGCCCCGAACACCGGGGAGCTGTTTTTT
NA | TRBJ1-2 | NA | TRBV6-5 | CASTALGQKNYGYTF | TGTGCCAGCACCGCCTTAGGACAGAAGAACTATGGCTACACCTTC
NA | TRBJ2-7 | NA | TRBV9 | CASGGLYEQYF | TGTGCCAGCGGAGGCCTATACGAGCAGTACTTC
NA | TRBJ2-7 | NA | TRBV2 | CASNIGGKTYEQYF | TGTGCCAGCAATATTGGGGGGAAAACCTACGAGCAGTACTTC
NA | TRBJ2-7 | once | TRBV19 | CASSAGIYEQYF | TGTGCCAGTAGTGCCGGGATCTACGAGCAGTACTTC
TRBD2 | TRBJ2-7 | NA | TRBV11-2 | CASSPGGVLQYF | TGTGCCAGCAGCCCCGGGGGGGTTTTGCAGTACTTC
NA | TRBJ2-7 | NA | TRBV27 | CASSQQIDRFSYEQYF | TGTGCCAGCAGTCAACAGATCGACAGATTCTCCTACGAGCAGTACTTC
TRBD2 | TRBJ2-1 | NA | TRBV7-9 | CASSLEGLAGDTEQFF | TGTGCCAGCAGCTTAGAGGGACTAGCGGGAGACACTGAGCAGTTCTTC
NA | TRBJ2-6 | NA | TRBV5-4 | CASSLPGVNSGANVLTF | TGTGCCAGCAGCTTGCCGGGAGTAAACTCTGGGGCCAACGTCCTGACTTTC
TRBD2 | TRBJ2-3 | NA | TRBV5-4 | CASSQGLAPDTQYF | TGTGCCAGCAGCCAAGGACTAGCACCAGATACGCAGTATTTT
TRBD2 | TRBJ2-3 | NA | TRBV7-6 | CASSSSGGGSDTQYF | TGTGCCAGCAGCTCTAGCGGGGGCGGGTCAGATACGCAGTATTTT
TRBD2 | TRBJ2-1 | NA | TRBV7-9 | CASSYRLAGGYKIYNEQFF | TGTGCCAGCAGCTACCGACTAGCGGGGGGTTACAAAATTTACAATGAGCAGTTCTTC
TRBD2 | TRBJ2-1 | NA | TRBV7-3 | CASSLGTSGYEQFF | TGTGCCAGCAGTCTAGGGACTAGCGGGTACGAGCAGTTCTTC
TRBD1 | TRBJ1-4 | NA | TRBV5-1 | CASSLVGTGSEKLFF | TGCGCCAGCAGCTTGGTTGGGACAGGCAGTGAAAAACTGTTTTTT
TRBD1 | TRBJ2-7 | NA | TRBV28 | CASSLLGQGAYF | TGTGCCAGCAGTTTATTGGGACAGGGCGCGTACTTC
NA | TRBJ1-3 | once | TRBV15 | CATSREPPEGGTGNTIYF | TGTGCCACCAGCAGAGAGCCGCCCGAGGGGGGGACTGGAAACACCATATATTTT
NA | TRBJ1-1 | NA | TRBV7-6 | CASSLVGAGVDTEAFF | TGTGCCAGCAGCTTAGTGGGAGCCGGAGTGGACACTGAAGCTTTCTTT
NA | TRBJ1-1 | NA | TRBV28 | CASSELNQRTEAFF | TGTGCCAGCAGTGAACTAAACCAGAGGACTGAAGCTTTCTTT
NA | TRBJ1-2 | NA | TRBV2 | CASSLRRTGGYTF | TGTGCCAGCAGTCTGAGACGGACTGGAGGCTACACCTTC
NA | TRBJ2-5 | NA | TRBV7-2 | CASSANQGETQYF | TGTGCCAGCAGCGCCAATCAGGGAGAGACCCAGTACTTC
NA | TRBJ1-2 | NA | TRBV27 | CASSSLRGNYGYTF | TGTGCCAGCAGTTCCCTCAGGGGAAACTATGGCTACACCTTC
TRBD1 | TRBJ2-7 | NA | TRBV6-5 | CASSYGQGAGEQYF | TGTGCCAGCAGTTACGGACAGGGGGCTGGTGAGCAGTACTTC
NA | TRBJ2-5 | NA | TRBV29-1 | CSVLWGHTIETQYF | TGCAGCGTTCTCTGGGGACACACGATAGAGACCCAGTACTTC
NA | TRBJ2-7 | NA | TRBV28 | CASISTGNSYEQYF | TGTGCCAGCATTTCAACAGGGAATTCCTACGAGCAGTACTTC
NA | TRBJ1-1 | once | TRBV6-6 | CASRLENTEAFF | TGTGCCAGCAGATTAGAGAACACTGAAGCTTTCTTT
TRBD2 | TRBJ2-7 | once | TRBV5-1 | CASSFTSGRTPYEQYF | TGCGCCAGCAGCTTTACTAGCGGGAGAACCCCCTACGAGCAGTACTTC
NA | TRBJ1-1 | NA | TRBV5-6 | CASSLNRLNTEAFF | TGTGCCAGCAGCTTGAACAGGCTGAACACTGAAGCTTTCTTT
NA | TRBJ2-5 | once | TRBV2 | CATRGLVEETQYF | TGTGCCACCAGAGGACTGGTGGAGGAGACCCAGTACTTC
TRBD2 | TRBJ2-7 | NA | TRBV27 | CASSLNSGTSGFTYEQYF | TGTGCCAGCAGTTTAAATTCCGGGACTAGCGGATTTACCTACGAGCAGTACTTC
NA | TRBJ2-3 | NA | TRBV27 | CASSLGLSGTDTQYF | TGTGCCAGCAGTTTAGGGCTCAGTGGGACAGATACGCAGTATTTT
NA | TRBJ2-7 | NA | TRBV18 | CASSPQGGPESYEQYF | TGTGCCAGCTCACCTCAGGGGGGACCCGAATCCTACGAGCAGTACTTC
NA | TRBJ1-1 | once | TRBV9 | CASSVAKSAEAFF | TGTGCCAGCAGCGTAGCTAAGAGTGCTGAAGCTTTCTTT
NA | TRBJ1-5 | NA | TRBV7-8 | CASSLEAGSNQPQHF | TGTGCCAGCAGCTTAGAAGCCGGTAGCAATCAGCCCCAGCATTTT